Following are 10 T cell receptor beta chains from one sample sequenced in a study of graft-versus-host responses after intestinal transplantation. TCRdb keeps only in-frame clones here, not all; method: immunoSEQ multiplex PCR. The sample records 11,000 to 15,000 clones, just under 95% being singletons. The sequences come from PBMCs, collected 9 days after transplant. The receptors derive from a human patient who received an intestinal transplant, so some T cells may come from the graft donor.

This sequence joins TRBV7-2 and TRBJ1-2; D gene uncertain. V was shortened by 1 base and J by 4 bases, with 13 bases between the two germline ends. Germline CDR1 SGHTA, CDR2 FQGNSA. CDR3 length: 15 amino acids. Here the CDR3 reads CASSLVDTLAYGYTF. The CDR3 bases are TGTGCCAGCAGCTTAGTCGACACTTTGGCCTATGGCTACACCTTC.

The chain has TRBV19 and TRBJ2-2; TRBD2 agrees at 8 bases. Germline assignment: CDR1 LNHDA and CDR2 SQIVND (reference sequence). The V segment lost 5 bases and the J segment 8 bases; nucleotides outside the gene matches: 10. The CDR3 has 15 amino acids. CDR3 nucleotides: TGTGCCAGTAGTCACTCCGGGACTAGTGCTGGGGAGCTGTTTTTT. Residues: CASSHSGTSAGELFF. Filled out from reference TRBV19 and TRBJ2-2, the complete variable domain reads DGGITQSPKYLFRKEGQNVTLSCEQNLNHDAMYWYRQDPGQGLRLIYYSQIVNDFQKGDIAEGYSVSREKKESFPLTVTSAQKNPTAFYLCASSHSGTSAGELFFGEGSRLTVL.

V is TRBV6-1 and J is TRBJ2-7; TRBD1 matches at 8 bases. Germline V gives CDR1 MNHNS, CDR2 SASEGT. CDR3 length: 15 residues. V shed 7 bases and J 3 bases; nucleotides not matched to a gene: 11. CDR3 in amino acids: CASTYSRQGRYEQYF. The CDR3, as DNA: TGTGCCAGCACCTACTCCCGACAGGGGCGCTACGAGCAGTACTTC.

This sequence joins TRBV6-6 and TRBJ1-4, with TRBD1 matching over 7 bases. The CDR3 totals 14 residues. The germline CDR1 and CDR2 sequences are MNHNY and SVGAGI (reference sequence). V lost 0 bases to trimming and J lost 7 bases; unmatched junction nucleotides: 2. This CDR3 is CASSYSTGLEKLFF. The CDR3 DNA sequence: TGTGCCAGCAGTTACTCGACAGGGCTTGAAAAACTGTTTTTT.

The V gene is TRBV19, the J gene TRBJ2-5, with D unclear. Germline loops: CDR1 LNHDA, CDR2 SQIVND (reference sequence). Trimming shortened V by 3 bases and J by 5 bases, and 13 bases separated the two germline ends. The CDR3 sequence is 14 residues long. As DNA, the CDR3 is TGTGCCAGTAGTATCCGATATAGGGTCGAGACCCAGTACTTC. Residues: CASSIRYRVETQYF.

The chain couples TRBV6-1 to TRBJ2-7; no clear D. Trimming cost V 2 bases and J 3 bases, with 11 bases left between them. The germline V gene has CDR1 MNHNS and CDR2 SASEGT. There are 14 residues in the CDR3. CDR3 region: CASSELGPYYEQYF. The DNA of the CDR3 is TGTGCCAGCAGTGAATTAGGACCATACTACGAGCAGTACTTC.

The CDR3 is CSVRQGGADTQYF. CDR3 sequence (DNA): TGCAGCGTCCGACAGGGGGGTGCGGATACGCAGTATTTT. This chain joins TRBV29-1 and TRBJ2-3; 9 nucleotides match TRBD1. Germline assignment: CDR1 SQVTM and CDR2 ANQGSEA. The CDR3 is 13 residues long. With V trimmed by 6 bases and J by 6 bases, 7 bases remained unmatched.

This chain links TRBV19 with TRBJ2-7, with D perhaps matching TRBD1 or TRBD2 (5 bases each). V lost 5 bases, J lost 5 bases, and 19 bases lay in between. CDR1 and CDR2 from the germline V gene are LNHDA and SQIVND (reference sequence). The CDR3 totals 15 residues. CDR3 sequence reads: CASSGTSFPGDEQYF. CDR3 bases: TGTGCCAGTAGTGGGACCTCATTTCCAGGAGACGAGCAGTACTTC. The complete variable domain, with remaining parts taken from reference TRBV19 and TRBJ2-7, reads DGGITQSPKYLFRKEGQNVTLSCEQNLNHDAMYWYRQDPGQGLRLIYYSQIVNDFQKGDIAEGYSVSREKKESFPLTVTSAQKNPTAFYLCASSGTSFPGDEQYFGPGTRLTVT.

The J gene is TRBJ1-5, the V gene TRBV27; TRBD1 is a possible D gene (5 bases). The ends were cut back, 5 bases at V and 5 bases at J, with 10 bases in the middle. The CDR3 spans 13 residues. CDR1 is MNHEY and CDR2 is SMNVEV in the germline V gene (reference sequence). CDR3 region: CASSTRVDQPQHF. CDR3 sequence (DNA): TGTGCCAGCAGTACCAGGGTGGATCAGCCCCAGCATTTT.

This clone was detected only once. CDR3 nucleotides: TGTGCCAGCAGTTCTAACACGTACGAGCAGTACTTC. It is translated as CASSSNTYEQYF. The V gene is TRBV6-5, the J gene TRBJ2-7; D unclear. In germline, CDR1 is MNHEY, CDR2 SVGAGI. Trimming removed 4 bases at V and 4 bases at J, with 8 bases between. The CDR3 is made up of 12 amino acids.